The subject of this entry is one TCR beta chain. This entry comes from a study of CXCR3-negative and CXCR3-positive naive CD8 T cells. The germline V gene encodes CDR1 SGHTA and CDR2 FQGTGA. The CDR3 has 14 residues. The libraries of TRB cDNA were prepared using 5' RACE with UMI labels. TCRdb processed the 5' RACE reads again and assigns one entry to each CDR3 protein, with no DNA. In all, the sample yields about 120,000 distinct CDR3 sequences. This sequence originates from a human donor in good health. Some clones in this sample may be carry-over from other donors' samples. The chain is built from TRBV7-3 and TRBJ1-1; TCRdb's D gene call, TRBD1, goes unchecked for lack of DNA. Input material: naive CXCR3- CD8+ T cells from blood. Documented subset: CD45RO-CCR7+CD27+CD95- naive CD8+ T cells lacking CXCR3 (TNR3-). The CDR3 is CASSLGGTGTEAFF.